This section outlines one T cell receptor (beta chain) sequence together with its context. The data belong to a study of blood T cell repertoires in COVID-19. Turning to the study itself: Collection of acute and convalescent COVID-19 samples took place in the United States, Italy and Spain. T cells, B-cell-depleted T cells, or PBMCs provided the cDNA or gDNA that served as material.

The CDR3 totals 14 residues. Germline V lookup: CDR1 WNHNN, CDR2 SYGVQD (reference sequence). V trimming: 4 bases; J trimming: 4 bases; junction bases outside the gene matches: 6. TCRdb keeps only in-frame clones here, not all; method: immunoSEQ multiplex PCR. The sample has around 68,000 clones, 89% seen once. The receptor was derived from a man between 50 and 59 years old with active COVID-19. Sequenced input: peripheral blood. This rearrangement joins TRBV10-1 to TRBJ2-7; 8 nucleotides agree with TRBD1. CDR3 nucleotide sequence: TGCGCCAGCAGTGCGACAGGGGCGGGGTACGAGCAGTACTTC. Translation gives CASSATGAGYEQYF.